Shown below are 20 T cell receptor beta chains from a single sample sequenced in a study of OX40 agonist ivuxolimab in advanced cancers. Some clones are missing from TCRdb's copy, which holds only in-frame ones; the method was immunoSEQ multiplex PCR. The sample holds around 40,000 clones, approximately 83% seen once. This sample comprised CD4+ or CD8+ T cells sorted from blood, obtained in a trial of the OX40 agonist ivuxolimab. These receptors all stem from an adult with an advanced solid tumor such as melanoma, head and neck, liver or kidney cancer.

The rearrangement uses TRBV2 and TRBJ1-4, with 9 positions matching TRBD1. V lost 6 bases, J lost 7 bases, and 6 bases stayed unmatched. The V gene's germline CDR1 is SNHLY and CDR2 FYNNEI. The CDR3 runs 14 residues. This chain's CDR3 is CASSNTGGFEKLFF. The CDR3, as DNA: TGTGCCAGCAGCAATACAGGGGGCTTTGAAAAACTGTTTTTT.

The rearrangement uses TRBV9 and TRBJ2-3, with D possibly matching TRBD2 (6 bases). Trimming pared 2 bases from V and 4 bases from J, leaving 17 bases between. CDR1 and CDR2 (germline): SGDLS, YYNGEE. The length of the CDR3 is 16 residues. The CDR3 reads CASSVVTSSRADTQYF. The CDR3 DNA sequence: TGTGCCAGCAGCGTTGTGACTAGTTCTCGGGCAGATACGCAGTATTTT.

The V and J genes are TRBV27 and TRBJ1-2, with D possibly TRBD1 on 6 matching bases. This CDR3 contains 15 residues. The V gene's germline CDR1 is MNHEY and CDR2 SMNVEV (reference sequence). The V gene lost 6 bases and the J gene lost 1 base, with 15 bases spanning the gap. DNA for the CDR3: TGTGCCAGCAGCCAAACAGGGACATTTAACTATGGCTACACCTTC. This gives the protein CASSQTGTFNYGYTF.

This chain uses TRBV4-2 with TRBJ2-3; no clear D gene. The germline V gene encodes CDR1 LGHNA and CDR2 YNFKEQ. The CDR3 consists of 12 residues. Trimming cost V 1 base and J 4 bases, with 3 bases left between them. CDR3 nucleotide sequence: TGTGCCAGCAGCCAAGCAGCAGATACGCAGTATTTT. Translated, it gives CASSQAADTQYF.

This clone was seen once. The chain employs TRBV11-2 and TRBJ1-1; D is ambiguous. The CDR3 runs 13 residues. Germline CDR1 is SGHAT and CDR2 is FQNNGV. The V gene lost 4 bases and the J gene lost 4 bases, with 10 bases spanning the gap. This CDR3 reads CASSSLRSTEAFF. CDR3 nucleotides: TGTGCCAGCAGCTCCCTCCGGAGCACTGAAGCTTTCTTT. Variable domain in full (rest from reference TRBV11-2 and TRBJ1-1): EAGVAQSPRYKIIEKRQSVAFWCNPISGHATLYWYQQILGQGPKLLIQFQNNGVVDDSQLPKDRFSAERLKGVDSTLKIQPAKLEDSAVYLCASSSLRSTEAFFGQGTRLTVV.

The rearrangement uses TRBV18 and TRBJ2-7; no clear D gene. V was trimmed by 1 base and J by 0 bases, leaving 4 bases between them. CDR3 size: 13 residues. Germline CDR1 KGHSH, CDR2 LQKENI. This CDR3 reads CASSPLGSYEQYF. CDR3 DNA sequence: TGTGCCAGCTCACCACTGGGCTCCTACGAGCAGTACTTC.

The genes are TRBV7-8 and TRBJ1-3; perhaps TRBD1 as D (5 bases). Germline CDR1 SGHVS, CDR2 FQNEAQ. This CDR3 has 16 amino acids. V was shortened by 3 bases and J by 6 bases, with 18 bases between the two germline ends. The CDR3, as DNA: TGTGCCAGCAGCTTTAGGGCGCCGGGGCAGACAAACACCATATATTTT. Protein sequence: CASSFRAPGQTNTIYF.

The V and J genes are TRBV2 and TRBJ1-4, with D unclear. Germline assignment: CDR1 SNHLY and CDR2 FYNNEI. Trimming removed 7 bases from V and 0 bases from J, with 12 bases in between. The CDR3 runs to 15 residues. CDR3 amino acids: CASKQTDSTNEKLFF. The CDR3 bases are TGTGCCAGCAAACAGACGGACTCAACTAATGAAAAACTGTTTTTT. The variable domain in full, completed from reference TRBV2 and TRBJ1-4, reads EPEVTQTPSHQVTQMGQEVILRCVPISNHLYFYWYRQILGQKVEFLVSFYNNEISEKSEIFDDQFSVERPDGSNFTLKIRSTKLEDSAMYFCASKQTDSTNEKLFFGSGTQLSVL.

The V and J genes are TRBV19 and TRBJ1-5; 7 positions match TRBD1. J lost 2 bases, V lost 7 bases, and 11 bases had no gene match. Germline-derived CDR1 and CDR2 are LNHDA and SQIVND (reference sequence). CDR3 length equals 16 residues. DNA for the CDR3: TGTGCCAGTACGGGACAGAGAAGAGTGGGCAATCAGCCCCAGCATTTT. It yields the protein CASTGQRRVGNQPQHF. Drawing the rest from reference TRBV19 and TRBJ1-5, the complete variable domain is DGGITQSPKYLFRKEGQNVTLSCEQNLNHDAMYWYRQDPGQGLRLIYYSQIVNDFQKGDIAEGYSVSREKKESFPLTVTSAQKNPTAFYLCASTGQRRVGNQPQHFGDGTRLSIL.

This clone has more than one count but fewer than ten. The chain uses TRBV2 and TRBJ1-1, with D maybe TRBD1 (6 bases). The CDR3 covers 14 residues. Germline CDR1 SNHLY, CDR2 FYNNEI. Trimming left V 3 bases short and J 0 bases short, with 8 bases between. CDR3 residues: CASSDRQVNTEAFF. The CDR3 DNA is TGTGCCAGCAGTGATCGACAGGTGAACACTGAAGCTTTCTTT.

This CDR3 is CASSSSRDLDEKLFF. CDR3 in DNA: TGTGCCAGTAGTTCCTCCCGGGACCTAGATGAAAAACTGTTTTTT. The V gene is TRBV19, the J gene TRBJ1-4; tentatively, D is TRBD1 (5 bases). V was cut by 5 bases and J by 6 bases, with 16 bases left in between. Per germline, CDR1 LNHDA and CDR2 SQIVND (reference sequence). The length of the CDR3 is 15 residues.

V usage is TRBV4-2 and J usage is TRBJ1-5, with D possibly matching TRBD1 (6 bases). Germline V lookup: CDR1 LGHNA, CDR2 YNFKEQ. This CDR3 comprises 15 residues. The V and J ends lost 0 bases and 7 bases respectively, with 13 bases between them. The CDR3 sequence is CASSQDLGARQPQHF. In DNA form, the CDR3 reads TGTGCCAGCAGCCAAGATCTGGGGGCTCGGCAGCCCCAGCATTTT.

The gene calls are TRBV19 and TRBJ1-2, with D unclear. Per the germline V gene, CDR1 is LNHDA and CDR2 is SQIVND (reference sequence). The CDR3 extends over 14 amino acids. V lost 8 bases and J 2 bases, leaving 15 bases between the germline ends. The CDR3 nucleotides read TGTGCCAGTGGGAGCCCGGGTTTCAACTATGGCTACACCTTC. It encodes CASGSPGFNYGYTF.

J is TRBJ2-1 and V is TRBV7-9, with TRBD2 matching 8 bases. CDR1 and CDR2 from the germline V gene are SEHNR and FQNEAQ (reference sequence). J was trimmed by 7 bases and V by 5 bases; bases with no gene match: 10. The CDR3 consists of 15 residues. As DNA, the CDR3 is TGTGCCAGCAGCCTGTTTGAGCGGGAGAGGAATGAGCAGTTCTTC. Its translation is CASSLFERERNEQFF. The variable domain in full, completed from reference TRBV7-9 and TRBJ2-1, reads DTGVSQNPRHKITKRGQNVTFRCDPISEHNRLYWYRQTLGQGPEFLTYFQNEAQLEKSRLLSDRFSAERPKGSFSTLEIQRTEQGDSAMYLCASSLFERERNEQFFGPGTRLTVL.

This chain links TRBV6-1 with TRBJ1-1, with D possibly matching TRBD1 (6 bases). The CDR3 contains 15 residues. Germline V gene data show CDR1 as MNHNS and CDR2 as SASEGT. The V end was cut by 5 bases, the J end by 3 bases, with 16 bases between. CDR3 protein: CASSSQGLKDTEAFF. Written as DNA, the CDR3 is TGTGCCAGCAGTTCCCAGGGGCTGAAAGACACTGAAGCTTTCTTT.

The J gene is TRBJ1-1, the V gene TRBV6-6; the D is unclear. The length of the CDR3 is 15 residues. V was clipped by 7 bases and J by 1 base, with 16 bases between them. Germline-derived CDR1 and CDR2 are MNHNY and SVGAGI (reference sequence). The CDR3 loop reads CASKSPPKGNTEAFF. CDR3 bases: TGTGCCAGCAAGAGCCCACCCAAAGGGAACACTGAAGCTTTCTTT.

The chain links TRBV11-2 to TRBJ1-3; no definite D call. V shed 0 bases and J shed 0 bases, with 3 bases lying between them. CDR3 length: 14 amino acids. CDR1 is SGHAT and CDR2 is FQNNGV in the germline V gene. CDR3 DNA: TGTGCCAGCAGCTTAGATCCCTCTGGAAACACCATATATTTT. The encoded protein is CASSLDPSGNTIYF.

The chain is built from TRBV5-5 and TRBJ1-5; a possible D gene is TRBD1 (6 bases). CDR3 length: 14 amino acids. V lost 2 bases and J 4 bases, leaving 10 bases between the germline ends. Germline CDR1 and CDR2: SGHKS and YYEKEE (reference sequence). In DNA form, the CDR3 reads TGTGCCAGCAGCTTAGAAAGGGGGAATCAGCCCCAGCATTTT. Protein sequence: CASSLERGNQPQHF.

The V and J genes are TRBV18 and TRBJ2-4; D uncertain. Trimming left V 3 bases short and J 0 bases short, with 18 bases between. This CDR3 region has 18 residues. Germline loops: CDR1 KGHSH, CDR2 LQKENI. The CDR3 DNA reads TGTGCCAGCTCACCCCGGCAAGAGGCAGCACTAGCCAAAAACATTCAGTACTTC. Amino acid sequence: CASSPRQEAALAKNIQYF.

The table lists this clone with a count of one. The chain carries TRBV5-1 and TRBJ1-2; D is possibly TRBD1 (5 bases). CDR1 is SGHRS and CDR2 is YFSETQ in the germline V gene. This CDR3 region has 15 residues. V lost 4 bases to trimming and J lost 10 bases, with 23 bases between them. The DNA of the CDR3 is TGCGCCAGCAGCCCGACTAAGGCAGGGTATGAGGACTACACCTTC. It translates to CASSPTKAGYEDYTF.